A single sample gave rise to the 29 T cell receptor beta chains below, sequenced in a study of T cells expressing NK-cell markers (dated by TCRdb to between 2020 and 2021). The library was prepared using 5' RACE. Sequencing was carried out with an Illumina HiSeq 2000. The reads were reprocessed in TCRdb, with one entry per CDR3 protein sequence and no accompanying DNA. The data table for this sample lists roughly 170,000 distinct CDR3 sequences. The ten largest make up under 20% of the sample. Sequencing was done on a sample of blood T cells: a sorted CD56 or NKG2C T cell subset, CD4+ or CD8+ T cells, or bulk PBMC T cells (not recorded which). These receptors were taken from a woman between 18 and 69 years old in good health.

The chain uses TRBV5-1 and TRBJ2-1; TCRdb's D call of TRBD2 is untestable without DNA. The CDR3 covers 13 residues. CDR1 SGHRS and CDR2 YFSETQ come from the germline V gene. This CDR3 reads CASRIAGGVEQFF.

J is TRBJ2-7 and V is TRBV3-1; TCRdb reports TRBD1, a call that lacks DNA to check it against. The CDR3 has 13 amino acids. Germline lookup yields CDR1 LGHDT and CDR2 YNNKEL (reference sequence). The CDR3 protein is CASSITRAYEQYF.

The chain is built from TRBV5-1 and TRBJ1-1; checking the TCRdb D call of TRBD1 is not possible without DNA. The CDR3 loop spans 14 amino acids. Germline-derived CDR1 and CDR2 are SGHRS and YFSETQ. This CDR3 reads CASRRTGMNTEAFF.

The chain combines TRBV27 with TRBJ2-3; lacking DNA, the TRBD2 call made by TCRdb goes unchecked. The CDR3 is made up of 14 amino acids. Per germline, CDR1 MNHEY and CDR2 SMNVEV (reference sequence). This chain's CDR3 is CASSTSGRGLTQYF.

The chain joins TRBV7-6 to TRBJ1-2; there is no DNA to check the TCRdb D call of TRBD1. Germline assignment: CDR1 SGHVS and CDR2 FNYEAQ. The CDR3 is made up of 16 amino acids. CDR3 amino acids: CASSLGDRGIFYGYTF.

CDR3 region: CASSLAVSGETQYF. The chain recombines TRBV5-1 with TRBJ2-5; TCRdb names TRBD1, which stays unverified in the absence of DNA. The germline V gene encodes CDR1 SGHRS and CDR2 YFSETQ. This CDR3 has 14 residues.

The chain uses TRBV19 and TRBJ2-7; no DNA is available, so the TRBD1 call from TCRdb remains unchecked. This CDR3 comprises 14 residues. Germline CDR1 LNHDA, CDR2 SQIVND (reference sequence). The CDR3 sequence is CASTPRTGSYEQYF.

The CDR3 loop is CASSEITGRSEPQHF. The chain combines TRBV6-1 with TRBJ1-5; as DNA is missing, the TRBD1 call by TCRdb cannot be tested. Germline CDR1 and CDR2: MNHNS and SASEGT. The CDR3 has 15 amino acids.

The chain joins TRBV2 to TRBJ2-1. This CDR3 is 15 amino acids long. Germline assignment: CDR1 SNHLY and CDR2 FYNNEI. The CDR3 loop reads CASRGTLLSYNEQFF.

The chain recombines TRBV20-1 with TRBJ2-3; checking the TCRdb D call of TRBD1 is not possible without DNA. The CDR3 has 13 residues. Looked up from germline, CDR1 is DFQATT and CDR2 is SNEGSKA (reference sequence). The CDR3 loop is CSATRDRGDTQYF.

The chain uses TRBV6-4 and TRBJ2-5. From germline, CDR1 is MRHNA and CDR2 SNTAGT. This CDR3 region has 19 residues. CDR3 sequence: CASSGSRDGFLVSQETQYF.

The V gene is TRBV7-3, the J gene TRBJ2-1; there is no DNA to check the TCRdb D call of TRBD2. CDR3 size: 16 residues. CDR1 and CDR2 (germline): SGHTA, FQGTGA. The CDR3 region is CASSLSWGRADNEQFF.

The chain recombines TRBV6-1 with TRBJ2-4; TCRdb returns TRBD1, unconfirmable since there is no DNA. Per the germline V gene, CDR1 is MNHNS and CDR2 is SASEGT. The CDR3 has 17 amino acids. The CDR3 sequence is CASSEGDSNLAKNIQYF.

The V gene is TRBV3-1, the J gene TRBJ1-5; the TCRdb call, TRBD1, lacks DNA for checking. Per the germline V gene, CDR1 is LGHDT and CDR2 is YNNKEL (reference sequence). The CDR3 is 14 residues long. The CDR3 sequence: CASSADRGQQPQHF.

V is TRBV18 and J is TRBJ1-4; the D call of TRBD1 rests on TCRdb alone, since no DNA is present to check it. Germline V gene sequence: CDR1 KGHSH, CDR2 LQKENI. CDR3 length: 16 amino acids. The CDR3 loop reads CASSPSTTGLNEKLFF.

The genes are TRBV2 and TRBJ2-3; TCRdb names TRBD1, which stays unverified in the absence of DNA. The CDR3 is 16 amino acids. CDR1 and CDR2 from the germline V gene are SNHLY and FYNNEI. The CDR3 loop is CASSERDTFSTDTQYF.

J is TRBJ1-1 and V is TRBV25-1; TCRdb's D call of TRBD1 is untestable without DNA. Per germline, CDR1 MGHDK and CDR2 SYGVNS. The length of the CDR3 is 15 residues. CDR3 loop: CASSGGDRLNTEAFF.

The rearrangement links TRBV2 to TRBJ2-7; TCRdb returns TRBD2, unconfirmable since there is no DNA. Germline V gives CDR1 SNHLY, CDR2 FYNNEI. This CDR3 has 15 amino acids. The CDR3 loop reads CASSEQGLASYEQYF. Full variable domain (missing parts from reference TRBV2 and TRBJ2-7): EPEVTQTPSHQVTQMGQEVILRCVPISNHLYFYWYRQILGQKVEFLVSFYNNEISEKSEIFDDQFSVERPDGSNFTLKIRSTKLEDSAMYFCASSEQGLASYEQYFGPGTRLTVT.

The chain is built from TRBV27 and TRBJ2-1; the D call from TCRdb, TRBD1, cannot be confirmed without DNA. The CDR3 has 15 residues. Germline lookup yields CDR1 MNHEY and CDR2 SMNVEV (reference sequence). Here the CDR3 reads CASSLGQRVKNEQFF.

Here the CDR3 reads CATKGQGFREQFF. This sequence joins TRBV12-3 or TRBV12-4 and TRBJ2-1; as DNA is missing, the TRBD1 call by TCRdb cannot be tested. There are 13 residues in the CDR3.

The chain recombines TRBV5-1 with TRBJ2-3; lacking DNA, the TRBD2 call made by TCRdb goes unchecked. Germline values: CDR1 SGHRS, CDR2 YFSETQ. This CDR3 is 17 amino acids long. The CDR3 sequence: CASSLGFAGPHTDTQYF.

This rearrangement joins TRBV7-9 to TRBJ2-1; the TCRdb D gene call, TRBD1, has no DNA to confirm it. The CDR3 is made up of 17 amino acids. Germline V lookup: CDR1 SEHNR, CDR2 FQNEAQ (reference sequence). CDR3 residues: CASSVLLTGTGRDEQFF.

This sequence joins TRBV4-1 and TRBJ1-1; TCRdb's D call of TRBD1 is untestable without DNA. CDR1 and CDR2 (germline): MGHRA, YSYEKL. This CDR3 comprises 15 residues. CDR3 sequence reads: CASSSKTRVNTEAFF.

The CDR3 reads CASSIGRGYGYTF. The rearrangement uses TRBV19 and TRBJ1-2. The CDR3 sequence is 13 residues long. CDR1 is LNHDA, CDR2 SQIVND, per germline (reference sequence).

The chain carries TRBV7-2 and TRBJ2-1; checking the TCRdb D call of TRBD1 is not possible without DNA. Germline assignment: CDR1 SGHTA and CDR2 FQGNSA. The length of the CDR3 is 15 residues. This CDR3 reads CASSLTQGSYNEQFF.

The V and J genes are TRBV27 and TRBJ1-2; the TCRdb D gene call, TRBD1, has no DNA to confirm it. The CDR3 has 14 residues. Germline V CDR1 and CDR2: MNHEY, SMNVEV (reference sequence). The chain's CDR3 is CASKTRTGDWGYTF.

The gene calls are TRBV3-1 and TRBJ1-1; TCRdb indicates TRBD1, and absent DNA this call remains unverified. The CDR3 extends over 14 amino acids. CDR1 is LGHDT and CDR2 is YNNKEL in the germline V gene (reference sequence). This CDR3 reads CASSQNLGGERDFF.

This rearrangement joins TRBV20-1 to TRBJ1-4; TCRdb's D call of TRBD1 is untestable without DNA. From germline, CDR1 is DFQATT and CDR2 SNEGSKA (reference sequence). The CDR3 totals 15 residues. The CDR3 reads CSATPRDKGNEKLFF.

The chain uses TRBV7-9 and TRBJ1-1; with no DNA, the TCRdb D assignment of TRBD1 cannot be verified. The CDR3 consists of 14 residues. Germline V gene sequence: CDR1 SEHNR, CDR2 FQNEAQ (reference sequence). The CDR3 protein is CASSVQGGSTEAFF.